The T cell receptor (beta chain) under discussion was sequenced for a study of early T cells in non-severe SARS-CoV-2 infection. Study summary: Chains were unpaired, as sequencing was done on bulk RNA from unsorted whole blood.

Researchers tagged individual cDNA molecules with unique molecular identifiers. TCRdb called the 5' RACE reads again in MiXCR, with one record for every CDR3 protein. This sample has some 76,000 distinct CDR3 sequences; 15% occur once, and the top ten carry 9% to 15%. Study-wide results and caveats: Matches to VDJdb favored anti-spike CD8 responses and missed private and CD4 specificities.

CDR3 size: 14 residues. V was cut by 4 bases and J by 4 bases, with 13 bases left in between. Germline values: CDR1 SQVTM, CDR2 ANQGSEA. This clonotype was counted a few times. Its antigen remains unknown. The clonotype originates from an adult who was a healthcare worker with PCR-confirmed SARS-CoV-2 infection or an uninfected control (not recorded which). The chain combines TRBV29-1 with TRBJ1-4, with a weak D call TRBD1 (6 bases). Sequencing input: whole blood. The CDR3 bases are TGCAGCGTTGGAGGGGGGCAGCTTAATGAAAAACTGTTTTTT. Residues: CSVGGGQLNEKLFF.